These T cell receptor beta chains were read from a single sample in a study of T cells in Graves' hyperthyroidism and ophthalmopathy. TCRdb recomputed calls from the multiplex PCR reads with MiXCR, one row per CDR3 protein. Of about 320,000 distinct CDR3 sequences listed, 15% to 20% are singletons. Sequencing used blood. All receptors derive from a man aged 30 to 39 with Graves' hyperthyroidism. The CDR3 runs from the conserved cysteine through the conserved F or W. D genes are given only for firm matches. Clone size is not always given. Where it is, it says once, few, many or a class for expanded clones.

>TRBV11-3|17|-|TRBJ2-2|TRBD2
TGTGCCAGCAGCTTAGCGGGAGGGCGACCGAACACCGGGGAGCTGTTTTTT
CASSLAGGRPNTGELFF
>TRBV20-1|14|many|TRBJ2-7|TRBD2
TGCAGTGCTACCTCCAGCGGGAGAGTCCACGAGCAGTACTTC
CSATSSGRVHEQYF
>TRBV30|10|many|TRBJ1-1|-
TGTGCCTGGAGACGGCTTGGAGCTTTCTTT
CAWRRLGAFF
>TRBV7-3|18|many|TRBJ2-5|-
TGTGCCAGCACCCCCCAGGGTTCGGAGATCGCTACCCAAGAGACCCAGTACTTC
CASTPQGSEIATQETQYF
>TRBV5-1|13|many|TRBJ2-5|-
TGCGCCAGCAGGACAGACCTGCAAGAGACCCAGTACTTC
CASRTDLQETQYF
>TRBV7-6|16|few|TRBJ1-5|-
TGTACCAGCAGCTTAGGGCAGAAAAATAGCAATCAGCCCCAGCATTTT
CTSSLGQKNSNQPQHF
>TRBV28|15|many|TRBJ2-3|-
TGTGCCAGCACGGAGCCGGGGGCCGGTGCAGATACGCAGTATTTT
CASTEPGAGADTQYF
>TRBV3-1|14|many|TRBJ1-3|-
TGTGCCAGCAGCCCCAGTGCGTCTGGAAACACCATATATTTT
CASSPSASGNTIYF
>TRBV2|11|many|TRBJ2-5|-
TGTGCCAGCAGCAGAGAGGGGGCCCAGTACTTC
CASSREGAQYF
>TRBV20-1|15|few|TRBJ2-1|TRBD2
TGCAGTGCTCCCCGGGGGGGACGGGCCGACAATGAGCAGTTCTTC
CSAPRGGRADNEQFF
>TRBV5-6|15|many|TRBJ2-3|-
TGTGCCAGCAGCTTGGAGGCGGCGAGCACAGATACGCAGTATTTT
CASSLEAASTDTQYF
>TRBV6-1|16|few|TRBJ1-1|TRBD1
TGTGCCAGCAGGAGGGGGCCTTTCGGAATGTGGACTGAAGCTTTCTTT
CASRRGPFGMWTEAFF
>TRBV28|15|many|TRBJ2-7|TRBD2
TGTGCCAGCAGTACGACGGGGGGGATGGGGTACGAGCAGTACTTC
CASSTTGGMGYEQYF
>TRBV6-2/TRBV6-3|17|-|TRBJ2-3|TRBD2
TGTGCCAGCAGTATTCGGCCTAGCGGGGATAATGCAGATACGCAGTATTTT
CASSIRPSGDNADTQYF
>TRBV9|17|-|TRBJ1-6|-
TGTGCCAGCAGCTCCTCCCGACAGGCTGCATATAATTCACCCCTCCACTTT
CASSSSRQAAYNSPLHF
>TRBV5-1|17|many|TRBJ2-1|TRBD2
TGCGCCAGCAGCTTCTCTAGGACTAGCGGGAGTAAAAATGAGCAGTTCTTC
CASSFSRTSGSKNEQFF
>TRBV6-5|14|-|TRBJ1-2|TRBD1
TGTGCCAGCAGTTACACAGGGGGATACTATGGCTACACCTTC
CASSYTGGYYGYTF
>TRBV3-1|12|many|TRBJ2-7|-
TGTGCCAGCAGCCTGCTGGGTGTCGAGCAGTACTTC
CASSLLGVEQYF
>TRBV28|14|many|TRBJ2-2|-
TGTGCCAGCAGTTTAGCTGCCCAAACCGTAAAGCTGTTTTTT
CASSLAAQTVKLFF
>TRBV28|20|few|TRBJ1-6|-
TGTGCCAGCAGTTTAGCCCGAGTTGAGGGGACGTATATGTATAATTCACCCCTCCACTTT
CASSLARVEGTYMYNSPLHF
>TRBV20-1|13|few|TRBJ2-7|-
TGCAGTGCTAGGTCTCTCGTCTCCTACGAGCAGTACTTC
CSARSLVSYEQYF
>TRBV6-4|15|-|TRBJ2-3|TRBD1
TGTGCCAGCAGTGACTCTGGGACAGGCACAGATACGCAGTATTTT
CASSDSGTGTDTQYF
>TRBV9|16|-|TRBJ1-2|-
TGTGCCAGCAGCGCCGGACTAATGTTCTCCAACTATGGCTACACCTTC
CASSAGLMFSNYGYTF
>TRBV5-1|16|few|TRBJ2-1|TRBD2
TGCGCCAGCAGCTACTCCCCCAGCGGGATTTACAATGAGCAGTTCTTC
CASSYSPSGIYNEQFF